A selection of T cell receptor beta chains follows, all from one sample in a study of response to subunit inactivated influenza vaccine. Each CDR3 protein gets one entry after TCRdb re-called the RT-PCR reads with MiXCR. Among 500,000 to 600,000 distinct CDR3 sequences listed, more than 15% were seen once. Material: CD4+ T cells sorted from PBMCs, obtained less than 30 months after vaccination. All receptors come from a man aged 45 to 75 who received an inactivated influenza vaccine. The CDR3 runs from the conserved cysteine through the conserved F or W.

V gene: TRBV7-8
J gene: TRBJ2-3
CDR3 length: 15
CDR3 protein: CASSLYRSSTDTQYF

V gene: TRBV7-2
J gene: TRBJ2-7
CDR3 length: 15
CDR3 protein: CASSPSSGRAYEQYF

V gene: TRBV9
J gene: TRBJ2-5
CDR3 length: 14
CDR3 protein: CASSVAPNQETQYF

V gene: TRBV7-9
J gene: TRBJ1-6
CDR3 length: 13
CDR3 protein: CASSLEGNSPLHF

V gene: TRBV11-2
J gene: TRBJ2-3
CDR3 length: 17
CDR3 protein: CASSLVVGGYSTDTQYF

V gene: TRBV7-9
J gene: TRBJ1-6
CDR3 length: 15
CDR3 protein: CASSTGTGQYSPLHF

V gene: TRBV18
J gene: TRBJ2-2
CDR3 length: 13
CDR3 protein: CASSPARNGELFF

V gene: TRBV5-1
J gene: TRBJ1-4
CDR3 length: 17
CDR3 protein: CASSLGQSGQGFEKLFF

V gene: TRBV18
J gene: TRBJ2-3
CDR3 length: 14
CDR3 protein: CASSPGTGLDTQYF

V gene: TRBV20-1
J gene: TRBJ1-5
CDR3 length: 13
CDR3 protein: CSADRGGGQPQHF

V gene: TRBV6-1
J gene: TRBJ1-5
CDR3 length: 14
CDR3 protein: CASSERVSPQPQHF

V gene: TRBV9
J gene: TRBJ2-5
CDR3 length: 16
CDR3 protein: CASDPGLAGIQETQYF

V gene: TRBV7-2
J gene: TRBJ2-7
CDR3 length: 13
CDR3 protein: CASSSQGGYEQYF

V gene: TRBV7-2
J gene: TRBJ2-2
CDR3 length: 17
CDR3 protein: CASSYVGTSGSRGELFF

V gene: TRBV20-1
J gene: TRBJ1-1
CDR3 length: 10
CDR3 protein: CSARDHQAFF

V gene: TRBV28
J gene: TRBJ2-3
CDR3 length: 13
CDR3 protein: CASRDSSTDTQYF

V gene: TRBV12-3/TRBV12-4
J gene: TRBJ2-5
CDR3 length: 14
CDR3 protein: CASSQDRAQETQYF

V gene: TRBV7-2
J gene: TRBJ2-2
CDR3 length: 15
CDR3 protein: CASSREGRNTGELFF

V gene: TRBV27
J gene: TRBJ1-2
CDR3 length: 18
CDR3 protein: CASSLSRRQGARGYGYTF

V gene: TRBV7-8
J gene: TRBJ2-7
CDR3 length: 14
CDR3 protein: CASSLVGGSLEQYF

V gene: TRBV4-1
J gene: TRBJ2-3
CDR3 length: 17
CDR3 protein: CASSLRTSGVGTDTQYF

V gene: TRBV5-6
J gene: TRBJ2-6
CDR3 length: 14
CDR3 protein: CASSGPLGANVLTF

V gene: TRBV2
J gene: TRBJ2-5
CDR3 length: 16
CDR3 protein: CASSGDSGGARETQYF

V gene: TRBV4-1
J gene: TRBJ2-5
CDR3 length: 16
CDR3 protein: CASSQETSGGSKTQYF

V gene: TRBV20-1
J gene: TRBJ2-1
CDR3 length: 16
CDR3 protein: CSARDEIGSAYNEQFF

V gene: TRBV20-1
J gene: TRBJ2-1
CDR3 length: 15
CDR3 protein: CSQTGTSGSYNEQFF

V gene: TRBV4-2
J gene: TRBJ2-1
CDR3 length: 17
CDR3 protein: CASSHPLPGQGNNEQFF

V gene: TRBV11-2
J gene: TRBJ2-3
CDR3 length: 13
CDR3 protein: CASSTFKEDTQYF

V gene: TRBV20-1
J gene: TRBJ1-1
CDR3 length: 14
CDR3 protein: CSASPGTGNTEAFF

V gene: TRBV5-1
J gene: TRBJ2-3
CDR3 length: 13
CDR3 protein: CASSQTTWDTQYF

V gene: TRBV9
J gene: TRBJ1-4
CDR3 length: 15
CDR3 protein: CASSPAGGWDEKLFF

V gene: TRBV20-1
J gene: TRBJ2-7
CDR3 length: 14
CDR3 protein: CSATYGGNHPEQYF

V gene: TRBV5-1
J gene: TRBJ1-2
CDR3 length: 15
CDR3 protein: CASSYDRGGDYGYTF

V gene: TRBV7-2
J gene: TRBJ2-5
CDR3 length: 13
CDR3 protein: CASSSGLQETQYF

V gene: TRBV4-3
J gene: TRBJ2-5
CDR3 length: 16
CDR3 protein: CASSQEVRGFQETQYF

V gene: TRBV5-1
J gene: TRBJ2-1
CDR3 length: 17
CDR3 protein: CASSLAAIAGFYNEQFF

V gene: TRBV10-3
J gene: TRBJ2-7
CDR3 length: 11
CDR3 protein: CAIMTGSEQYF

V gene: TRBV20-1
J gene: TRBJ2-3
CDR3 length: 14
CDR3 protein: CSALTSGRRDTQYF

V gene: TRBV12-3/TRBV12-4
J gene: TRBJ2-3
CDR3 length: 14
CDR3 protein: CASRRDRSTDTQYF

V gene: TRBV6-2/TRBV6-3
J gene: TRBJ2-7
CDR3 length: 12
CDR3 protein: CASSVGFNEQYF

V gene: TRBV20-1
J gene: TRBJ2-7
CDR3 length: 12
CDR3 protein: CSAPGSSYEQYF